This record looks at one TCR beta chain sequence and its context. Its binding antigen is unknown. No much larger clone exists at a distance of one base, and base qualities are not known. This specimen comes from a study of T cell responses to AZD1222 COVID-19 vaccine (dated by TCRdb to the early 2020s). With respect to the entire study: AZD1222 recipients given second doses at about 4 weeks or at about 12 weeks were pooled, since spike-specific TCR depth and breadth were not found to differ between the two schedules. TCR sequencing was performed for 230 to 250 trial participants, of whom about 210 were given two doses of AZD1222 and around 25 were given two doses of MenACWY control vaccine. Enrollment into the trials was organized by age into subgroups of 18-55, 56-69 and 70-plus years, and those subgroups contained approximately 150, 30 and 60 TCR-sequenced participants, respectively. The study at large found these results: Participants were mostly white British and included more females than males, and it was suggested by the authors that clonal diversity may have been underestimated. Reportedly, almost half of the unique spike-specific TCRs recognized epitopes lying outside the regions that are mutated in the B.1.351 and B.1.1.7 variants. A significant rise in spike-specific TCR breadth and depth was observed after two AZD1222 doses relative to day 0 and relative to MenACWY recipients. CD4 TCRs associated with the vaccine covered the entire spike protein, and the dominant responses were in regions 160-218 and 743-854. Conclusions about previously exposed vaccinees were limited because only six AZD1222 recipients were SARS-CoV-2 seropositive at baseline. Because no samples from the day 14 peak response were available, repertoires could be characterized only after the peak T cell response. The 56-69-year group was small, and its depth increase did not reach significance, likely because of low power.

This sample's time point label indicates: baseline before first vaccination. Vaccinee samples came from UK trials COV001 and COV002, including a single-blind randomized controlled phase 2/3 trial of AZD1222 (ChAdOx1 nCoV-19) in healthy adults. For TCRbeta chain sequencing, PBMC samples were collected from trial participants at day 0 and at day 28 after the second dose. Trimming at the junction amounts to 10 bases on V and 4 bases on J, and the germline ends lie 11 bases apart. The CDR3 spans 11 residues, from the cysteine through the phenylalanine. The entry retains the CDR3 DNA only, 33 bases that are in frame from base 1. The germline V gene supplies CDR1 SNHLY and CDR2 FYNNEI. The CDR3 regions of human TCRbeta chains were subjected to immunosequencing. Under the source paper's analysis protocol: TCRs in the repertoires were compared against a reference library of SARS-CoV-2-specific TCRs that had been generated with the MIRA antigen-specificity platform. Breadth was defined as the fraction of unique TCRs that were SARS-CoV-2-associated. Depth was defined as the fraction of total T cells that were SARS-CoV-2-associated. Using the MIRA data, every spike-specific TCR was mapped to the spike region that the TCR reacted to and assigned to either a CD4 or a CD8 class. Log10-transformed breadth and depth values were compared by one-way ANOVA with Sidak's multiple comparisons tests. In its TCRdb copy, this immuneACCESS table keeps in-frame sequences only and misses some clones. Where compared with another copy, unresolved V genes explain less than half of these, and the others have no known cause. That table gives V, J and clone size, and the DNA gave D and trimming. This sample has 130,000 or so clones in its table, and approximately 93% of those were observed once. Approximately 5.4% of the sample is in the top ten clones.

The material was peripheral blood, obtained on day 0 of AZD1222 vaccination. The chain was built from TRBV2 and TRBJ2-7; TRBD2 might be the D gene, on 6 matching bases. The sequence was collected from an adult in good health. In nucleotides, the sequence is TGTGCCACCGACCGGGGGTACGAGCAGTACTTC. It encodes CATDRGYEQYF.